The rows below give T cell receptor beta chains drawn from one sample of a study of blood T cell repertoires in COVID-19. The table came from immunoSEQ multiplex PCR; TCRdb's copy has only in-frame clones and leaves some out. Seen here are about 190,000 clones, approximately 90% observed once, and the top ten hold 1.1%. The sequenced material came from peripheral blood. All receptors come from a man aged 25-45 years with acute or convalescent COVID-19. Both conserved end residues are part of each CDR3.

j_call v_call cdr3_aa
TRBJ1-4 TRBV15 CATSRDLRDEKLFF
TRBJ1-2 TRBV18 CASSLGPGGHYGYTF
TRBJ2-2 TRBV29-1 CSVVRRSTHGGELFF
TRBJ1-6 TRBV28 CASSPPEGGSRSLHF
TRBJ2-7 TRBV2 CASVQSYEQYF
TRBJ1-5 TRBV15 CATSRDRGGGRDQPQHF
TRBJ2-1 TRBV29-1 CSVEGGRRGNEQFF
TRBJ1-3 TRBV30 CAWSRTGGTGNTIYF
TRBJ2-3 TRBV7-2 CASSLVGRLKQGTQYF
TRBJ1-1 TRBV6-6 CASSGQSTEAFF
TRBJ2-1 TRBV2 CASKLHNEQFF
TRBJ1-4 TRBV18 CASSSGAGLGEKLFF
TRBJ1-5 TRBV2 CASKGRTNNQPQHF
TRBJ2-3 TRBV6-1 CASSERRTGQPTDTQYF
TRBJ2-7 TRBV30 CAWKGDLYEQYF
TRBJ2-7 TRBV6-5 CASTNPGYEQYF
TRBJ2-1 TRBV9 CASSTSGGPNNEQFF
TRBJ1-6 TRBV30 CAWMGQGISPLHF
TRBJ2-1 TRBV7-9 CASSLDRGGSYNEQFF
TRBJ2-2 TRBV7-2 CASSLGLAGAGELFF
TRBJ2-7 TRBV28 CASLSGGKSYEQYF
TRBJ2-2 TRBV19 CASTLGQGFIGELFF
TRBJ2-4 TRBV28 CASSFVAGGGSKNIQYF
TRBJ2-6 TRBV5-4 CASSPQGTTRGGANVLTF
TRBJ1-5 TRBV12-5 CASGYPGLVSSNQPQHF
TRBJ1-6 TRBV5-1 CASSPDSTGSPLHF
TRBJ2-7 TRBV19 CASSRGDSRSYEQYF
TRBJ1-6 TRBV12-5 CASGLDLHRSVKKTYNSPLHF
TRBJ2-6 TRBV6-2/TRBV6-3 CASSSASGTPWGNVLTF
TRBJ1-5 TRBV25-1 CASRGQGEQPQHF
TRBJ2-2 TRBV24-1 CATSDQSPGQSTGELFF
TRBJ1-2 TRBV7-9 CASSSGALHPSNYGYTF
TRBJ2-7 TRBV27 CASMVLGQGGDPYF
TRBJ1-5 TRBV18 CASSPQGYQPQHF
TRBJ2-7 TRBV3-1/TRBV3-2 CASSPRTSGTYEQYF
TRBJ1-1 TRBV12-3/TRBV12-4 CASSNTGGTEAFF
TRBJ2-3 TRBV12-5 CASGTGGPSTDTQYF
TRBJ1-4 TRBV2 CASCVGQVQEKLFF
TRBJ2-1 TRBV5-1 CASTPWGGDRAGNEQFF
TRBJ2-2 TRBV7-3 CASSLGVTGGTGELFF
TRBJ2-1 TRBV4-2 CASSHETLGSNEQFF
TRBJ1-4 TRBV5-8 CASSANRGRTNEKLFF
TRBJ2-7 TRBV28 CASRQGRYEQYF
TRBJ2-7 TRBV10-3 CAISSREGSEQYF
TRBJ2-7 TRBV29-1 CSVRSGSMGSYEQYF
TRBJ1-5 TRBV5-5 CASSLTGGSNQPQHF